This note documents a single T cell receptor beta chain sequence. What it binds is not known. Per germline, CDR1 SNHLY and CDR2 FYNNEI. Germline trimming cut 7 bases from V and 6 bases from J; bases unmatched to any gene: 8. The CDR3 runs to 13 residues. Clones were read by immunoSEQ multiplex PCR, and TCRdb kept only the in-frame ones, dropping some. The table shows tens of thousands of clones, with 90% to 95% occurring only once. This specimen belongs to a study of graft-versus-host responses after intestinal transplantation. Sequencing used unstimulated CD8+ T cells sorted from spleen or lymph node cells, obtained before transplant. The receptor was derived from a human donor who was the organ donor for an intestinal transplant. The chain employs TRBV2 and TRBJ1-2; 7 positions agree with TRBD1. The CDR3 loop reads CASIYRGFDGYTF. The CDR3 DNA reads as TGTGCCAGCATTTACAGGGGCTTCGATGGCTACACCTTC.